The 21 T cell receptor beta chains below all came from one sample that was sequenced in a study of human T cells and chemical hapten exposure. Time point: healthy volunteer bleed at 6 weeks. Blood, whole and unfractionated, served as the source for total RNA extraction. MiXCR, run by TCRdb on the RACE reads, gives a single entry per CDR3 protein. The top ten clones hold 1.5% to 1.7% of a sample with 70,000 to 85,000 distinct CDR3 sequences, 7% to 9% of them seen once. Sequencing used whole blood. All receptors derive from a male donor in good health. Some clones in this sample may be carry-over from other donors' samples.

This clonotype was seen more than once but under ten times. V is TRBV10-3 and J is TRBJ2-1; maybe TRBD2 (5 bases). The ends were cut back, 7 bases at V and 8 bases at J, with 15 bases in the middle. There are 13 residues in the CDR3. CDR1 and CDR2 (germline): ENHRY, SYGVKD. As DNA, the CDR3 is TGTGCCATCACCAGAGTGGCTAGCCATGAGCAGTTCTTC. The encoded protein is CAITRVASHEQFF.

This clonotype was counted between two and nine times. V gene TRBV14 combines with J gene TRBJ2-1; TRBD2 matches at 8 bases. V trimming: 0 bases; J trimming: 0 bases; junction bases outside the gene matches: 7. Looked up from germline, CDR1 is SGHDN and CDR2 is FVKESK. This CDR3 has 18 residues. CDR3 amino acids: CASSQDPSGRVSYNEQFF. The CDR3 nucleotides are TGTGCCAGCAGCCAAGATCCGAGCGGGAGAGTCTCCTACAATGAGCAGTTCTTC.

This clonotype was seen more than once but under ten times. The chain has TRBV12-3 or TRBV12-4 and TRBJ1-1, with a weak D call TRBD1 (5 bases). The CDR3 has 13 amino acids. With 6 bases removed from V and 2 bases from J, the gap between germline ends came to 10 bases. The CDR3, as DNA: TGTGCCAGCAGAATGACAGTAAACACTGAAGCTTTCTTT. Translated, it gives CASRMTVNTEAFF.

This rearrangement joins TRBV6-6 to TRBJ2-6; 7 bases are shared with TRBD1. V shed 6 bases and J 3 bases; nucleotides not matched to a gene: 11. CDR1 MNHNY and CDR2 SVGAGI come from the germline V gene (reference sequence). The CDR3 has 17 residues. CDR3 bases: TGTGCCAGCAGGGGACAGATCTGGTCTAGTGGGGCCAACGTCCTGACTTTC. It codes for CASRGQIWSSGANVLTF.

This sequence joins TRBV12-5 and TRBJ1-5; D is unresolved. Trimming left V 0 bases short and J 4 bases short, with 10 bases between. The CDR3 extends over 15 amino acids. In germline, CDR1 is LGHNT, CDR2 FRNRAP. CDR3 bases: TGTGCTAGTGGTTTGGTACGGCTAGGTAATCAGCCCCAGCATTTT. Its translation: CASGLVRLGNQPQHF.

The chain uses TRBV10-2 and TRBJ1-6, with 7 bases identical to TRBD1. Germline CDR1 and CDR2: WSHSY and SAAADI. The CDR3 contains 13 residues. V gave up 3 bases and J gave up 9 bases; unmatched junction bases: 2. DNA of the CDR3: TGCGCCAGCAGTGAACAGGGGCGTTCACCCCTCCACTTT. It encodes CASSEQGRSPLHF.

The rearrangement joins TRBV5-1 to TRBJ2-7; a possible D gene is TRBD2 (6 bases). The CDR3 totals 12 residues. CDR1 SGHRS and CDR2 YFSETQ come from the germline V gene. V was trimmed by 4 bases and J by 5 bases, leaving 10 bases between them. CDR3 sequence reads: CASSIGGDEQYF. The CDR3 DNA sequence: TGCGCCAGCAGCATCGGCGGGGACGAGCAGTACTTC.

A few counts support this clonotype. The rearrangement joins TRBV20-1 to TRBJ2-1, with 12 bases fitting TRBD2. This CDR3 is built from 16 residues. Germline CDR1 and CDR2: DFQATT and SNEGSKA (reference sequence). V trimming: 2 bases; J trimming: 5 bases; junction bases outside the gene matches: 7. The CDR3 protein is CSARPRLAGADNEQFF. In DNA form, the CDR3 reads TGCAGTGCTAGACCTAGACTAGCGGGGGCCGACAATGAGCAGTTCTTC.

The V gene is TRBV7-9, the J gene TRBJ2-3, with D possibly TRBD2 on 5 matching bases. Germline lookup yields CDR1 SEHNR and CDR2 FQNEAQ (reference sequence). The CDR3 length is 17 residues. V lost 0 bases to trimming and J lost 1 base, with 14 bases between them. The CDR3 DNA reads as TGTGCCAGCAGCTTAGCGCGGTCCCGGACTGGCACAGATACGCAGTATTTT. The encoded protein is CASSLARSRTGTDTQYF.

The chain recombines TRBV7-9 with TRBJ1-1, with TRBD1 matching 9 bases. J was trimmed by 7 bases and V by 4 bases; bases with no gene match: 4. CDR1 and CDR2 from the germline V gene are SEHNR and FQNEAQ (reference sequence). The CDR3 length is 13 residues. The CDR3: CASSWGQGNEAFF. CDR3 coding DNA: TGTGCCAGCAGCTGGGGACAGGGTAATGAAGCTTTCTTT.

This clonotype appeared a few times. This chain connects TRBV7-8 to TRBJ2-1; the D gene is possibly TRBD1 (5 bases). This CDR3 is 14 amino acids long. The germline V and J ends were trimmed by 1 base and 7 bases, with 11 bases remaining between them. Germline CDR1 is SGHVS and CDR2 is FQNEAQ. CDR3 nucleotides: TGTGCCAGCAGCTTAGGTTTCTCAGGGAATGAGCAGTTCTTC. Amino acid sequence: CASSLGFSGNEQFF.

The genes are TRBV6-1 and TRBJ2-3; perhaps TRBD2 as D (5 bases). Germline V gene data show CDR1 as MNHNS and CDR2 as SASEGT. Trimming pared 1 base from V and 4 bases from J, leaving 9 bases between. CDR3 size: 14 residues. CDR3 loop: CASSEGRGADTQYF. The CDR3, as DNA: TGTGCCAGCAGTGAAGGTCGGGGTGCAGATACGCAGTATTTT.

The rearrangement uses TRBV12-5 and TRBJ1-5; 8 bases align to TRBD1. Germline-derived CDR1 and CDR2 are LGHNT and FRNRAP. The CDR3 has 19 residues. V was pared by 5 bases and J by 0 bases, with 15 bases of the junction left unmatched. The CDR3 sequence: CASGLMRGDRPYSNQPQHF. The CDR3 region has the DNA TGTGCTAGTGGTCTTATGCGCGGGGACAGGCCGTATAGCAATCAGCCCCAGCATTTT.

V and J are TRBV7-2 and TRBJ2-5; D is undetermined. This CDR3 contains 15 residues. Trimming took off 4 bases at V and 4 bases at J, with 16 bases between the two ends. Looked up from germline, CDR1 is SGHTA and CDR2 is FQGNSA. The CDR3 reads CASSSSRSLRETQYF. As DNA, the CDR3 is TGTGCCAGCAGCTCCTCCAGGTCCCTCAGAGAGACCCAGTACTTC. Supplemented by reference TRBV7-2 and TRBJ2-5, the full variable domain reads GAGVSQSPSNKVTEKGKDVELRCDPISGHTALYWYRQSLGQGLEFLIYFQGNSAPDKSGLPSDRFSAERTGGSVSTLTIQRTQQEDSAVYLCASSSSRSLRETQYFGPGTRLLVL.

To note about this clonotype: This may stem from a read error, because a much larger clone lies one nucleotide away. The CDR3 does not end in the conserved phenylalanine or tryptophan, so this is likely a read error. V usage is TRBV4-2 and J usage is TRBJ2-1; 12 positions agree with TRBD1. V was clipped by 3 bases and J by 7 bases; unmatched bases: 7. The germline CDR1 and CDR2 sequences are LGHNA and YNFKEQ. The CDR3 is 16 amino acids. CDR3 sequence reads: CASSHAGTGGPNEQFL. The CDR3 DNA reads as TGTGCCAGCAGCCATGCTGGGACAGGGGGCCCGAATGAGCAGTTCCTC.

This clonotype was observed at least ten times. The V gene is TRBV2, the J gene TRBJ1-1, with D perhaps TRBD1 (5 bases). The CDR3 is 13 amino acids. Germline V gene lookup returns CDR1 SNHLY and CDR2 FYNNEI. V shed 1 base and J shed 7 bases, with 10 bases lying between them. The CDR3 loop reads CASSEGGDGEAFF. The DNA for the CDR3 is TGTGCCAGCAGTGAAGGGGGGGACGGTGAAGCTTTCTTT.

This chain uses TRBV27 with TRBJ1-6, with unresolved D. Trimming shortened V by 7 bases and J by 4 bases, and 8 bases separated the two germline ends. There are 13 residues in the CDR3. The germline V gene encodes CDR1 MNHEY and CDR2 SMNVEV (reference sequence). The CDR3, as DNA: TGTGCCAGCACCCGACAATATAATTCACCCCTCCACTTT. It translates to CASTRQYNSPLHF.

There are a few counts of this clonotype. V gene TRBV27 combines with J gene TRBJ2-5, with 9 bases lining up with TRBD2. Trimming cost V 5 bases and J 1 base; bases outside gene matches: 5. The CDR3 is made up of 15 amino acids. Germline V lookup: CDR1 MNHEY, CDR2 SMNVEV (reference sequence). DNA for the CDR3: TGTGCCAGCAGTCCACTAGCGGGCTTCCAAGAGACCCAGTACTTC. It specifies CASSPLAGFQETQYF.

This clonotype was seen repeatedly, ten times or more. For the CDR3, the DNA is TGTGCCAGCAGTATAACAGGGGACGAGCAGTACTTC. It yields the protein CASSITGDEQYF. The rearrangement uses TRBV27 and TRBJ2-7; 7 bases line up with TRBD1. The CDR3 runs 12 residues. Germline CDR1 is MNHEY and CDR2 is SMNVEV (reference sequence). V gave up 5 bases and J gave up 5 bases; unmatched junction bases: 3.

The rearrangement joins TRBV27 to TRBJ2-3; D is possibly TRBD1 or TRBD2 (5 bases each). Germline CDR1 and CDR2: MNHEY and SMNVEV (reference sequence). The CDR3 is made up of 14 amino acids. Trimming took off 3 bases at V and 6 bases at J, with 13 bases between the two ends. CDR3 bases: TGTGCCAGCAGTTTGTGGGGGATGAGCGATACGCAGTATTTT. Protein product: CASSLWGMSDTQYF.

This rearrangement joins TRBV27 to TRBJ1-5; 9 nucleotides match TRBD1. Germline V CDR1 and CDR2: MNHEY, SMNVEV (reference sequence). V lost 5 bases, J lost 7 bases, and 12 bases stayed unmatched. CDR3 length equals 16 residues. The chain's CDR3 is CASSPLLTGGHQPQHF. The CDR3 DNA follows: TGTGCCAGCAGTCCACTTTTGACAGGGGGACACCAGCCCCAGCATTTT.